This T cell receptor (beta chain) was identified during a study of T-cell reconstitution after alpha-beta-depleted transplantation in children. This clonotype showed up just a few times. Unique molecular identifiers were incorporated during preparation of the TCRbeta library. TCRdb re-called the PCR reads with MiXCR, one entry per CDR3 protein. The profile shows fewer than 400,000 distinct CDR3 sequences, approximately 23% of them singletons. J lost 3 bases, V lost 0 bases, and 23 bases had no gene match. The CDR3 length is 21 residues. Per the germline V gene, CDR1 is LGHNT and CDR2 is FRNRAP. The receptor was isolated from a male patient younger than 18 who had a stem cell transplant for acute lymphoblastic leukemia, so the T cells may come from the graft donor. The sequenced sample was PBMCs, mostly from graft donor cells, obtained 180 days after TCRalphabeta/CD19-depleted stem cell transplant. The genes are TRBV12-5 and TRBJ2-7, with 7 nucleotides matching TRBD1. The CDR3 DNA follows: TGTGCTAGTGGTTTGGTACTATCCGAGGTAGTACGAGGACAGGCTGTCTACGAGCAGTACTTC. Protein product: CASGLVLSEVVRGQAVYEQYF. Drawing the rest from reference TRBV12-5 and TRBJ2-7, the complete variable domain is DARVTQTPRHKVTEMGQEVTMRCQPILGHNTVFWYRQTMMQGLELLAYFRNRAPLDDSGMPKDRFSAEMPDATLATLKIQPSEPRDSAVYFCASGLVLSEVVRGQAVYEQYFGPGTRLTVT.